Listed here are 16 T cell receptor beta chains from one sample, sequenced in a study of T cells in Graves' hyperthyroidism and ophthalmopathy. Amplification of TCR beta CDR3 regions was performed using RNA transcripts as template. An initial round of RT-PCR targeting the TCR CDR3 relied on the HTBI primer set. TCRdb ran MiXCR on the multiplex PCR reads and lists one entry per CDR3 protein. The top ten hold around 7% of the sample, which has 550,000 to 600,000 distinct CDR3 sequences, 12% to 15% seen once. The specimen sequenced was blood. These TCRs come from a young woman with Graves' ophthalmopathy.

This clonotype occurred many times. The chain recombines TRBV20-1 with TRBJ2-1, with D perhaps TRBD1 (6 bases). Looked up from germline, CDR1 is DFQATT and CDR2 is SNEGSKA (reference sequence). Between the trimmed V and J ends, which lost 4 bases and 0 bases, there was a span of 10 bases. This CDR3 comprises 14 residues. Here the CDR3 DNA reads TGCAGTGCTAAGGGGGTTAGCTCCTACAATGAGCAGTTCTTC. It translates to CSAKGVSSYNEQFF.

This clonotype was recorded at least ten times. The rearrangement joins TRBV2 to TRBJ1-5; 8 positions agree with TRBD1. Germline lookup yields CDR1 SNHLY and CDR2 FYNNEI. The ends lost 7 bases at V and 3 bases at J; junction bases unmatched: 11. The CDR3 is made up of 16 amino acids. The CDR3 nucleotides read TGTGCCAGCACCATGGACAGGGCGATCGACAATCAGCCCCAGCATTTT. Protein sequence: CASTMDRAIDNQPQHF.

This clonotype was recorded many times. In DNA form, the CDR3 reads TGTGCCAGCAGCTTAGGTATTGTAGCGGGATATGGAGATACGCAGTATTTT. Translated: CASSLGIVAGYGDTQYF. V is TRBV11-3 and J is TRBJ2-3, with TRBD2 matching 8 bases. V was pared by 1 base and J by 5 bases, with 11 bases of the junction left unmatched. Germline V gene sequence: CDR1 SGHNT, CDR2 YENEEA. The CDR3 totals 17 residues.

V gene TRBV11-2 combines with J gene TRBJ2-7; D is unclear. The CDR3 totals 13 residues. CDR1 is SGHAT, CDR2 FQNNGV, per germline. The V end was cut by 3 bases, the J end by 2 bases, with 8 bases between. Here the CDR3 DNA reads TGTGCCAGCAGCTTCGAACAGACCTACGAGCAGTACTTC. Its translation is CASSFEQTYEQYF.

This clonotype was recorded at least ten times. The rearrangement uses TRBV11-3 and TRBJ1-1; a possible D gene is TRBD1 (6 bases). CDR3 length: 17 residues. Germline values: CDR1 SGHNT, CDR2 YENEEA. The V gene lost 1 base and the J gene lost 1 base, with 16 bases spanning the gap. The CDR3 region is CASSLGRGAPQNTEAFF. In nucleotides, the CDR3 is TGTGCCAGCAGCTTAGGGCGGGGGGCTCCCCAGAACACTGAAGCTTTCTTT.

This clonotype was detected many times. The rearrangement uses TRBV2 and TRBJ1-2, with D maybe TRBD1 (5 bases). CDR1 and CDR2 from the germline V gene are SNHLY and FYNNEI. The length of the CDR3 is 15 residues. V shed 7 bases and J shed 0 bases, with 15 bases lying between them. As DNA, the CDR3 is TGTGCCAGCACGGAGGGGACGAGGGCTAACTATGGCTACACCTTC. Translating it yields CASTEGTRANYGYTF.

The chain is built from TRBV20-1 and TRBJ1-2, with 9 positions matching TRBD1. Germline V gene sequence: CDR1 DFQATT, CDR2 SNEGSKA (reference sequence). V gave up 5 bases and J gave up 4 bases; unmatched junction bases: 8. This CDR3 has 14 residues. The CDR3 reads CSAQGGTGFYGYTF. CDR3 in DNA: TGCAGTGCTCAAGGGGGGACAGGGTTCTATGGCTACACCTTC.

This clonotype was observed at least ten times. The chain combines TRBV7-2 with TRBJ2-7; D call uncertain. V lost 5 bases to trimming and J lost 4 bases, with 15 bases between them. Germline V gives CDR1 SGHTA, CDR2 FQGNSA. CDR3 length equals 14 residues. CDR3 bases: TGTGCCAGCAGCCGTGAGACAATAATTTACGAGCAGTACTTC. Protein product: CASSRETIIYEQYF.

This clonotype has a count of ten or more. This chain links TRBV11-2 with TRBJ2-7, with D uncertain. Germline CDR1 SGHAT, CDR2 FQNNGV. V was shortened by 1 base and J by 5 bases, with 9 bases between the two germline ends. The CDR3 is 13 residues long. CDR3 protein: CASSLGAVNEQYF. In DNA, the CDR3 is TGTGCCAGCAGCTTAGGTGCAGTCAACGAGCAGTACTTC.

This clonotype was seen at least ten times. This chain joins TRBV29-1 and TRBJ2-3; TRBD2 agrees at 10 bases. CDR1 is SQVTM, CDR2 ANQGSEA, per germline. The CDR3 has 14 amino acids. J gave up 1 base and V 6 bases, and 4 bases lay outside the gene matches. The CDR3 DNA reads TGCAGCGTGGCCGGGACTAGCGGCACAGATACGCAGTATTTT. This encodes CSVAGTSGTDTQYF.

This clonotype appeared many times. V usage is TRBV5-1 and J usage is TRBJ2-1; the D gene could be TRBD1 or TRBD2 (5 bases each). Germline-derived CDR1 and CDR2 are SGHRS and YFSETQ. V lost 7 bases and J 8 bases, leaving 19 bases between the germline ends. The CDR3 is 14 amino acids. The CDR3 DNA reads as TGCGCCAGCGGCGGCGGAGGTGGGGCGGATGAGCAGTTCTTC. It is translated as CASGGGGGADEQFF.

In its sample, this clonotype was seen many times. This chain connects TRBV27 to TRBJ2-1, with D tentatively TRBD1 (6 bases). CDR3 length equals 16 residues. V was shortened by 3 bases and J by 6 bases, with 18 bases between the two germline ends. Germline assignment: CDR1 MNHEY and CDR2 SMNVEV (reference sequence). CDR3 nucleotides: TGTGCCAGCAGTTTTTGGGGGCAGGGTGTCGGCAATGAGCAGTTCTTC. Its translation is CASSFWGQGVGNEQFF.

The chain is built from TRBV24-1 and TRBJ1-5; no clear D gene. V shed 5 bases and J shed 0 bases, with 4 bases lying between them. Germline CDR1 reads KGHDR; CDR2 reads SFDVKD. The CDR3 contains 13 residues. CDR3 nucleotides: TGTGCCACCAGTGCCTATAGCAATCAGCCCCAGCATTTT. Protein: CATSAYSNQPQHF.

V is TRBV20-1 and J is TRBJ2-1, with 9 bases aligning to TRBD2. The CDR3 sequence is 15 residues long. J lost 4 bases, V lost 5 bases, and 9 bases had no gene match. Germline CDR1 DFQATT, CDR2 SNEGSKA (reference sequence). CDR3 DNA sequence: TGCAGTGCTGCATGGGCTAGCGGGGCTTACAATGAGCAGTTCTTC. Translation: CSAAWASGAYNEQFF.

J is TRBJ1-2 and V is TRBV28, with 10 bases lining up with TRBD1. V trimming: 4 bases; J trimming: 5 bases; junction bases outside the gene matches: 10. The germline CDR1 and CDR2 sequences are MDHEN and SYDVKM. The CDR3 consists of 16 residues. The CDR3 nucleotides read TGTGCCAGCAGTTCCCCCGGGACAGGGGCCCAGTATGGCTACACCTTC. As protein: CASSSPGTGAQYGYTF.

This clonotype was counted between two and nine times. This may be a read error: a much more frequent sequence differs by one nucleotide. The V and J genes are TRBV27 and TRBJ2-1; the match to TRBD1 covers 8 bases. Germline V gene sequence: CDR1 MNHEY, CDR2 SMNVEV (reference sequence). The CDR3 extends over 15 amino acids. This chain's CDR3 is CACRIGTGNYNEQFF. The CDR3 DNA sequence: TGTGCCTGCAGGATCGGGACAGGAAACTACAATGAGCAGTTCTTC.